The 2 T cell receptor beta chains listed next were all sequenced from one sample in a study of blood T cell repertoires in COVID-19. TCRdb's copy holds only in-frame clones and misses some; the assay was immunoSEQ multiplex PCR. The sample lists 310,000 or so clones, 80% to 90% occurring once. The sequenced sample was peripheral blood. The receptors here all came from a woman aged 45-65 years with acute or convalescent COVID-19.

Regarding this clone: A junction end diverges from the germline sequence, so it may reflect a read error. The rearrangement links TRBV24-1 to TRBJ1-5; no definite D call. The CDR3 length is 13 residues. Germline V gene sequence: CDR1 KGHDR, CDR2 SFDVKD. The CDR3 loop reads CATTPRNNQPQHF. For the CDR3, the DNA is TGTGCAACCACCCCCCGTAACAATCAGCCCCAGCATTTT.

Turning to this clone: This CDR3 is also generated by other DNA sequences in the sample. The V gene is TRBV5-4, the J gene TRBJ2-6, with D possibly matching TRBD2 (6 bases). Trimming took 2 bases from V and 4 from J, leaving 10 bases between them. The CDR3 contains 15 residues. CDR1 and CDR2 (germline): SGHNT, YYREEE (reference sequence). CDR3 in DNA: TGTGCCAGCAGCTTTGGAGGGAGCGGGGCCAACGTCCTGACTTTC. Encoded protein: CASSFGGSGANVLTF.